Described below is a single T cell receptor beta chain sequence and its context. These data come from a study of blood T cell repertoires in COVID-19. Overall study: Acute and convalescent COVID-19 specimens originated in the United States, Italy and Spain. PBMCs, B-cell-depleted T cells, or T cells were the source of the cDNA or gDNA that made up the material.

Germline-derived CDR1 and CDR2 are LGHNA and YNFKEQ. J gave up 7 bases and V 5 bases, and 12 bases lay outside the gene matches. This CDR3 contains 17 residues. As originally analysed: From reference gene primer amplification, estimates of nucleated cell counts were derived. Assay used: immunoSEQ multiplex PCR; TCRdb lists only in-frame clones, some missing. V, J and clone size were drawn from that table, and D and trimming were deduced from the DNA. Of about 99,000 clones in the sample, roughly nine tenths were seen once. The sequencing sample was made of peripheral blood. V is TRBV4-2 and J is TRBJ2-1, with TRBD2 matching 12 bases. The source is a woman older than 75 in a cohort sampled during active COVID-19. The CDR3 sequence is CASSRLAGGNENNEQFF. As DNA, the CDR3 is TGTGCCAGCAGCAGGCTAGCGGGAGGGAATGAGAATAATGAGCAGTTCTTC.